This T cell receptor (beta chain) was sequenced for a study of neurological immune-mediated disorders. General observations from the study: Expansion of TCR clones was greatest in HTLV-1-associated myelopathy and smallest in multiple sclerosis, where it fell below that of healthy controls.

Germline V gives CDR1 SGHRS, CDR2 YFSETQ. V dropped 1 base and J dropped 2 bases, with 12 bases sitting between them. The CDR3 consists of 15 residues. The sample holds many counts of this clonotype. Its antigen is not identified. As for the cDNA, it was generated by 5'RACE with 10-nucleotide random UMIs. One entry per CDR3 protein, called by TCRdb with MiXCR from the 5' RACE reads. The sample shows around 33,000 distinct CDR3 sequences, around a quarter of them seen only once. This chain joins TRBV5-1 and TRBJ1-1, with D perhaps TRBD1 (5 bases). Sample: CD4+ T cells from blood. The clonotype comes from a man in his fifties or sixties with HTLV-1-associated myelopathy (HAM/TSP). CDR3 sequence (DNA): TGCGCCAGCAGCTTGTACCCGGGGGACAACACTGAAGCTTTCTTT. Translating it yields CASSLYPGDNTEAFF.